The rows below give T cell receptor beta chains drawn from one sample of a study of blood T cell repertoires in COVID-19. Profiled with immunoSEQ multiplex PCR; TCRdb holds only in-frame clones, not every one. The sample lists around 160,000 clones, roughly nine tenths occurring once. Source material: peripheral blood. The origin of the receptors is a man between 60 and 70 years old with active or convalescent COVID-19. The CDR3 runs from the conserved cysteine through the conserved F or W. D genes are given only for firm matches. Clone sizes are given selectively: once, few, many, or a class where the clone is expanded.

V gene	clone size	CDR3 length	D gene	J gene	CDR3 protein	CDR3 DNA
TRBV10-2	.	13	TRBD2	TRBJ2-7	CASSSREDYEQYF	TGCGCCAGCAGTTCCCGGGAGGACTACGAGCAGTACTTC
TRBV25-1	.	17	.	TRBJ1-1	CASSATGGGGMNTEAFF	TGTGCCAGCAGTGCGACGGGGGGCGGAGGGATGAACACTGAAGCTTTCTTT
TRBV6-6	.	15	TRBD2	TRBJ2-1	CASSYPGLGGNEQFF	TGTGCCAGCAGTTACCCGGGACTAGGTGGCAATGAGCAGTTCTTC
TRBV13	.	15	TRBD2	TRBJ2-7	CASSVAPGRVYEQYF	TGTGCCAGCAGCGTGGCCCCCGGGAGGGTATACGAGCAGTACTTC
TRBV5-1	.	15	TRBD1	TRBJ1-3	CASSSGQGNGNTIYF	TGCGCCAGCAGCTCCGGACAGGGGAACGGAAACACCATATATTTT
TRBV6-4	.	14	.	TRBJ1-1	CASSDSVMNTEAFF	TGTGCCAGCAGTGACAGCGTTATGAACACTGAAGCTTTCTTT
TRBV9	.	17	.	TRBJ2-1	CASSALQGRSYYNEQFF	TGTGCCAGCAGCGCATTACAGGGGAGGTCATACTACAATGAGCAGTTCTTC
TRBV4-2	.	15	.	TRBJ2-5	CASSQDPSFQETQYF	TGTGCCAGCAGCCAAGATCCCAGTTTCCAAGAGACCCAGTACTTC
TRBV18	.	15	.	TRBJ2-1	CASSPLSGGRNEQFF	TGTGCCAGCTCACCCCTAAGTGGAGGTAGGAATGAGCAGTTCTTC
TRBV19	.	15	TRBD1	TRBJ2-3	CASSRRDRGTDTQYF	TGTGCCAGTAGTCGCCGGGACAGGGGCACAGATACGCAGTATTTT
TRBV19	.	15	.	TRBJ1-5	CASTADGNFNQPQHF	TGTGCCAGTACCGCCGACGGGAATTTTAATCAGCCCCAGCATTTT
TRBV11-2	.	14	TRBD1	TRBJ2-1	CASSQWGQYNEQFF	TGTGCCAGCAGCCAATGGGGACAGTACAATGAGCAGTTCTTC
TRBV10-3	once	12	.	TRBJ1-1	CAILQGESRAFF	TGTGCCATCTTACAGGGAGAATCAAGGGCTTTCTTT
TRBV6-5	.	13	.	TRBJ1-1	CASSRGPNTEAFF	TGTGCCAGCAGCCGAGGTCCCAACACTGAAGCTTTCTTT
TRBV19	.	16	TRBD1	TRBJ1-2	CASSIVRGLGNYGYTF	TGTGCCAGTAGTATAGTCAGGGGGCTTGGTAACTATGGCTACACCTTC
TRBV20-1	.	16	TRBD2	TRBJ2-2	CSASPLAGAYTGELFF	TGCAGTGCTAGTCCTCTAGCGGGAGCCTACACCGGGGAGCTGTTTTTT
TRBV27	.	15	TRBD1	TRBJ1-5	CASSEGAGSNQPQHF	TGTGCCAGCAGTGAGGGGGCCGGTAGCAATCAGCCCCAGCATTTT
TRBV6-5	.	15	TRBD1	TRBJ1-5	CASSTDRGGNQPQHF	TGTGCCAGCAGTACCGACAGGGGAGGAAATCAGCCCCAGCATTTT
TRBV4-1	.	16	TRBD1	TRBJ1-2	CASSQEGMTGNYGYTF	TGCGCCAGCAGCCAAGAAGGAATGACAGGGAACTATGGCTACACCTTC
TRBV5-1	.	15	.	TRBJ1-4	CASRARTEPNEKLFF	TGCGCCAGCAGGGCTAGGACAGAACCTAATGAAAAACTGTTTTTT
TRBV15	.	15	.	TRBJ2-7	CATSSARTTRDEQYF	TGTGCCACCAGCAGCGCCAGGACAACTCGCGACGAGCAGTACTTC
TRBV3-1/TRBV3-2	.	14	.	TRBJ1-3	CASSQDHSGNTIYF	TGTGCCAGCAGCCAAGATCACTCTGGAAACACCATATATTTT
TRBV4-2	.	16	TRBD2	TRBJ2-7	CASSQDERGATYEQYF	TGTGCCAGCAGCCAAGATGAGCGGGGGGCCACCTACGAGCAGTACTTC
TRBV7-8	once	15	.	TRBJ1-6	CASSTGRAGNSPLHF	TGTGCCAGCAGCACGGGCAGGGCTGGTAATTCACCCCTCCACTTT
TRBV27	.	14	.	TRBJ1-2	CASSSLLGLYGYTF	TGTGCCAGCAGTAGCCTTCTGGGCCTCTATGGCTACACCTTC